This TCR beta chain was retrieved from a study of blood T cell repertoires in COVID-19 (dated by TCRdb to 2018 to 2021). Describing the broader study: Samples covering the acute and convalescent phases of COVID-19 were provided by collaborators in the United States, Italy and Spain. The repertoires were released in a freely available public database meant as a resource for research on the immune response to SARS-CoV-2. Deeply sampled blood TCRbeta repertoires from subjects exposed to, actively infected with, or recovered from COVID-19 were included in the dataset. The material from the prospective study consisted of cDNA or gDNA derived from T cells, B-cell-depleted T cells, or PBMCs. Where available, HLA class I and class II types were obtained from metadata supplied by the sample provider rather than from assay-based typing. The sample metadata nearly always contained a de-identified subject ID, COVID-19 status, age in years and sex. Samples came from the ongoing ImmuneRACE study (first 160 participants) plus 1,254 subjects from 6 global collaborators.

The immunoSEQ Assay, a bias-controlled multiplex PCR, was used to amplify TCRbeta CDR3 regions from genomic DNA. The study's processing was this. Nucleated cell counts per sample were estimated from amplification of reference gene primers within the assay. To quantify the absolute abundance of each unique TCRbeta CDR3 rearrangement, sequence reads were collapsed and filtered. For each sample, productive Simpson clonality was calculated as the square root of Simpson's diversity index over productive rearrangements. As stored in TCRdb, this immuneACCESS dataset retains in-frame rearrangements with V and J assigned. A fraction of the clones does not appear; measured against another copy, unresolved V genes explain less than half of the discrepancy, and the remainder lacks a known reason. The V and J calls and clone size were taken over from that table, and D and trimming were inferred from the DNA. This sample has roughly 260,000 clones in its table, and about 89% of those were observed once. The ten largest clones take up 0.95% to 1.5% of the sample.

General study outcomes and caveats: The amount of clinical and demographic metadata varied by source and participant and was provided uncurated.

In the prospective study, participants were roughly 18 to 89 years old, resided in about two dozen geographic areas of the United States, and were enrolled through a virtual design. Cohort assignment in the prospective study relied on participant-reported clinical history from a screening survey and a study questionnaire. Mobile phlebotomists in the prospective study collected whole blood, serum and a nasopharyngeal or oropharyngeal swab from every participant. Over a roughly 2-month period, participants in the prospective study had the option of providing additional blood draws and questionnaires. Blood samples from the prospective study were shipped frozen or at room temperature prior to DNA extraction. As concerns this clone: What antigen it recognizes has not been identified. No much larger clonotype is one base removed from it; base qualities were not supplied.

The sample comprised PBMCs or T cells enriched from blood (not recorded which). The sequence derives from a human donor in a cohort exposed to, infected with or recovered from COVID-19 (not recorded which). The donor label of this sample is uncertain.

This receptor has the CDR3 CASSMEGGASSYNEQFF. Read as DNA, the sequence is TGTGCCAGTAGTATGGAGGGCGGGGCCTCCTCCTACAATGAGCAGTTCTTC. The receptor chain draws on TRBV19 and TRBJ2-1, with a weak D call of TRBD2 (6 bases match). V is cut by 3 bases and J by 0 bases, and the space between the germline ends is 15 bases. The CDR3, from cysteine to phenylalanine, totals 17 residues. CDR3 DNA is the only sequence kept; it has 51 bases, read in frame from the first base. The germline V gene encodes CDR1 LNHDA and CDR2 SQIVND (reference sequence).